Listed below are T cell receptor beta chains from one sample, sequenced in a study of cytomegalovirus exposure and HLA in healthy donors. Produced via immunoSEQ multiplex PCR; TCRdb's table is partial and in-frame only. The table records 35,000 or so clones, around 81% of them present only once. The sequencing input was PBMCs. The receptors were sampled from a woman in her 40s in good health and CMV-seronegative. Both conserved end residues are part of each CDR3. D genes are given only for firm matches. Some rows have no size entry. The others give once, few or many, or a class for an expanded clone.

v_call,clone_size,j_call,d_call,cdr3_aa,cdr3_nt
TRBV6-1,.,TRBJ2-4,.,CASRQHSENIQYF,TGTGCCAGCAGGCAGCACAGTGAAAACATTCAGTACTTC
TRBV5-5,.,TRBJ2-7,TRBD1,CASSSIGTVIYEQYF,TGTGCCAGCAGCTCAATCGGGACAGTTATTTACGAGCAGTACTTC
TRBV18,.,TRBJ1-1,.,CASSRQENTEAFF,TGTGCCAGCTCACGACAGGAGAACACTGAAGCTTTCTTT
TRBV6-1,medium-sized,TRBJ2-2,.,CASRSAGTGELFF,TGTGCCAGCAGATCCGCGGGCACCGGGGAGCTGTTTTTT
TRBV4-3,.,TRBJ1-1,TRBD1,CASSQAGTGANTEAFF,TGCGCCAGCAGCCAAGCTGGGACAGGGGCGAACACTGAAGCTTTCTTT
TRBV12-5,few,TRBJ2-1,TRBD1,CASGLGQGAVNEQFF,TGTGCTAGTGGTTTGGGACAGGGGGCGGTTAATGAGCAGTTCTTC
TRBV28,.,TRBJ1-5,TRBD1,CASSLAGQHNQPQHF,TGTGCCAGCAGTCTTGCGGGACAGCACAATCAGCCCCAGCATTTT
TRBV6-1,.,TRBJ1-1,.,CASSWGSMNTEAFF,TGTGCCAGCAGCTGGGGCAGTATGAACACTGAAGCTTTCTTT
TRBV6-1,.,TRBJ1-1,.,CASRADTEAFF,TGTGCCAGCAGAGCGGACACTGAAGCTTTCTTT
TRBV19,once,TRBJ2-7,TRBD1,CASSDCLGQGCEQYF,TGTGCCAGTAGTGATTGTCTGGGACAGGGGTGCGAGCAGTACTTC
TRBV7-9,once,TRBJ1-2,TRBD1,CASSPRTGDGYTF,TGTGCCAGCAGCCCGCGGACAGGGGACGGCTACACCTTC
TRBV10-1,.,TRBJ2-6,TRBD1,CARPDRGRKGSGANVLTF,TGCGCCCGTCCCGACAGGGGGCGCAAGGGCTCTGGGGCCAACGTCCTGACTTTC
TRBV7-8,.,TRBJ1-5,TRBD1,CASSASGDRGRQPQHF,TGTGCCAGCAGCGCCAGTGGGGACAGGGGACGACAGCCCCAGCATTTT
TRBV29-1,.,TRBJ2-7,.,CSVPGRNTYEQYF,TGCAGCGTTCCAGGGCGCAACACCTACGAGCAGTACTTC
TRBV5-8,.,TRBJ1-2,TRBD1,CASSRGQGALGYTF,TGTGCCAGCAGCAGGGGACAGGGGGCGCTTGGCTACACCTTC
TRBV11-2,.,TRBJ2-1,.,CASSIEGGRSYNEQFF,TGTGCCAGCAGCATAGAGGGAGGACGCTCCTACAATGAGCAGTTCTTC
TRBV27,.,TRBJ1-2,.,CASSLRGASNYGYTF,TGTGCCAGCAGTTTGCGCGGTGCTTCTAACTATGGCTACACCTTC
TRBV18,.,TRBJ1-1,.,CASSPRIRENTEAFF,TGTGCCAGCTCACCACGTATACGGGAGAACACTGAAGCTTTCTTT
TRBV9,.,TRBJ2-6,TRBD1,CASSVGPGQASSGANVLTF,TGTGCCAGCAGCGTCGGTCCGGGACAGGCGAGCTCTGGGGCCAACGTCCTGACTTTC
TRBV19,.,TRBJ1-6,.,CASSGRTDNSPLHF,TGTGCCAGTAGTGGGCGGACAGACAATTCACCCCTCCACTTT
TRBV28,.,TRBJ1-5,.,CASRSRGGYNQPQHF,TGTGCCAGCAGATCCAGAGGGGGATACAATCAGCCCCAGCATTTT
TRBV7-2,.,TRBJ1-5,TRBD1,CASSRGTGNQPQHF,TGTGCCAGCTCCAGAGGGACAGGGAATCAGCCCCAGCATTTT
TRBV7-9,.,TRBJ1-4,TRBD1,CASSFGDRVEKLFF,TGTGCCAGCAGCTTTGGGGACAGGGTTGAAAAACTGTTTTTT
TRBV5-1,.,TRBJ1-6,.,CASSLGERTNSPLHF,TGCGCCAGCAGCTTGGGAGAGAGGACAAATTCACCCCTCCACTTT
TRBV25-1,.,TRBJ1-6,TRBD1,CASSQGTGVSPLHF,TGTGCCAGCAGCCAGGGGACAGGAGTCTCACCCCTCCACTTT
TRBV2,.,TRBJ1-2,TRBD1,CASSESPGQGGCTF,TGTGCCAGCAGTGAATCACCGGGACAGGGCGGTTGCACCTTC
TRBV28,once,TRBJ2-5,.,CASSLLETQYF,TGTGCCAGCAGTTTACTCGAGACCCAGTACTTC